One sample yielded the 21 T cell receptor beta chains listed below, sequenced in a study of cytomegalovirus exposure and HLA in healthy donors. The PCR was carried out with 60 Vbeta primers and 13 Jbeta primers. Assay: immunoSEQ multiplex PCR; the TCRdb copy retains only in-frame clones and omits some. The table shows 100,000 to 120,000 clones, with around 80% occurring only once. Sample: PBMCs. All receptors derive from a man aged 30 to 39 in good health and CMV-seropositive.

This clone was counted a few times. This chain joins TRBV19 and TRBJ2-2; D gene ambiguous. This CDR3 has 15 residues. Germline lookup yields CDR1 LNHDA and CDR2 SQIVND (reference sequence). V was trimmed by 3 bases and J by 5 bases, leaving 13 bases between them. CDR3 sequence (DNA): TGTGCCAGTAGTATTCTCCTCGGTCGGACCGGGGAGCTGTTTTTT. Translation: CASSILLGRTGELFF.

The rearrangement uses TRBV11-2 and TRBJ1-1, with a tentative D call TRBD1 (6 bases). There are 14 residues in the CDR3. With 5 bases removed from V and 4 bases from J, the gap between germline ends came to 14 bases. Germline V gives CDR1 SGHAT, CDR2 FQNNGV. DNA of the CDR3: TGTGCCAGCAGCACCGAGGGGGATCTCACTGAAGCTTTCTTT. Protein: CASSTEGDLTEAFF.

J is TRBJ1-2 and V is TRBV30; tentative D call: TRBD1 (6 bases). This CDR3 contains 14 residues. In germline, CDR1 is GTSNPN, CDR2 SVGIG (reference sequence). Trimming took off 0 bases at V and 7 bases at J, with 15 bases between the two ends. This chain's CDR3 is CAWSVSGGDGGYTF. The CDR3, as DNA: TGTGCCTGGAGTGTCTCGGGGGGCGACGGTGGCTACACCTTC.

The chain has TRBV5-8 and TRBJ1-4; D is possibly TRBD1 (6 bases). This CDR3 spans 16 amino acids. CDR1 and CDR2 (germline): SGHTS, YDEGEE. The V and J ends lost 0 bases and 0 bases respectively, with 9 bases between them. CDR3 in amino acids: CASSLGTAATNEKLFF. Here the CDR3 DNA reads TGTGCCAGCAGCTTGGGGACAGCGGCAACTAATGAAAAACTGTTTTTT.

This CDR3 is CASSLAVSSYNSPLHF. The CDR3 DNA reads TGTGCCAGCAGCTTAGCGGTGAGCTCCTATAATTCACCCCTCCACTTT. V gene TRBV7-2 combines with J gene TRBJ1-6; D not certain. The CDR3 spans 16 residues. CDR1 is SGHTA and CDR2 is FQGNSA in the germline V gene. V lost 0 bases, J lost 0 bases, and 6 bases lay in between.

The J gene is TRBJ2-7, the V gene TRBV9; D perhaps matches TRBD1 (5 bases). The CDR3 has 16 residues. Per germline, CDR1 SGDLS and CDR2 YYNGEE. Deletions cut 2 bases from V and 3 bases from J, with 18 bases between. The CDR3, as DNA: TGTGCCAGCAGCGTCGGCAGGGCCGAGGCAAACTACGAGCAGTACTTC. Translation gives CASSVGRAEANYEQYF.

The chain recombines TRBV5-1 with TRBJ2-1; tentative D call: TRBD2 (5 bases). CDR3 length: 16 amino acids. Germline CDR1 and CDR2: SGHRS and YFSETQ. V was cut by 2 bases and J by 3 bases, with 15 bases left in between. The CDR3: CASSLQGGGDYNEQFF. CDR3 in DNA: TGCGCCAGCAGCTTACAAGGTGGAGGAGACTACAATGAGCAGTTCTTC. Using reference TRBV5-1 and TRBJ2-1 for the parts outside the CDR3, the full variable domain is KAGVTQTPRYLIKTRGQQVTLSCSPISGHRSVSWYQQTPGQGLQFLFEYFSETQRNKGNFPGRFSGRQFSNSRSEMNVSTLELGDSALYLCASSLQGGGDYNEQFFGPGTRLTVL.

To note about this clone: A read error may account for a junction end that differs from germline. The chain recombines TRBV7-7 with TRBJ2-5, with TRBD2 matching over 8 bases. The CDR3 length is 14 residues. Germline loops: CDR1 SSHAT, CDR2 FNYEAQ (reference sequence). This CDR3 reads CASRAGDVSETQYF. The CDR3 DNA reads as TGTGCTAGCAGAGCGGGGGATGTCTCAGAGACCCAGTACTTC.

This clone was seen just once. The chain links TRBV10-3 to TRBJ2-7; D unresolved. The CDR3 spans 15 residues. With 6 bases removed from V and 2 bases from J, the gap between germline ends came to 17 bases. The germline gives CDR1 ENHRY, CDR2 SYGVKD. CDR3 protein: CAISDTGSVPYEQYF. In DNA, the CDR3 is TGTGCCATCAGCGATACCGGGTCCGTCCCCTACGAGCAGTACTTC.

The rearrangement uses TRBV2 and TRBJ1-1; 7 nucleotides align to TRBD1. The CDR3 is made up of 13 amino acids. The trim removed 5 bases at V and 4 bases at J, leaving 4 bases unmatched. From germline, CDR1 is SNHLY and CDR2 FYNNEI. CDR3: CASSSNRGTEAFF. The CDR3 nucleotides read TGTGCCAGCAGTTCTAACAGGGGCACTGAAGCTTTCTTT. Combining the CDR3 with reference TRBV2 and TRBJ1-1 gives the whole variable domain EPEVTQTPSHQVTQMGQEVILRCVPISNHLYFYWYRQILGQKVEFLVSFYNNEISEKSEIFDDQFSVERPDGSNFTLKIRSTKLEDSAMYFCASSSNRGTEAFFGQGTRLTVV.

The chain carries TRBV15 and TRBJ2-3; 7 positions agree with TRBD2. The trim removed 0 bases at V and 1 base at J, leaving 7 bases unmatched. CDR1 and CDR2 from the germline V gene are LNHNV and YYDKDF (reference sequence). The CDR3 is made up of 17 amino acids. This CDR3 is CATSRDPRGGGTDTQYF. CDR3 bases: TGTGCCACCAGCAGAGATCCGAGGGGAGGGGGCACAGATACGCAGTATTTT.

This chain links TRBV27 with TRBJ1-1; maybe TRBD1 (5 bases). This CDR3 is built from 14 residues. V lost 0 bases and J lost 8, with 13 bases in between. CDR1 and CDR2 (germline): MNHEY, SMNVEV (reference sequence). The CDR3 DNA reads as TGTGCCAGCAGTTTATCTTCTAGGGGATTAGAAGCTTTCTTT. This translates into CASSLSSRGLEAFF.

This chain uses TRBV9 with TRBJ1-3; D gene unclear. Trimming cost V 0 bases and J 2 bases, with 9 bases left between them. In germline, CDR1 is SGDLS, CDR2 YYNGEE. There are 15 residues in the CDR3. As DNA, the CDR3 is TGTGCCAGCAGCGTAGTTGCAGAACCTGGAAACACCATATATTTT. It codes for CASSVVAEPGNTIYF.

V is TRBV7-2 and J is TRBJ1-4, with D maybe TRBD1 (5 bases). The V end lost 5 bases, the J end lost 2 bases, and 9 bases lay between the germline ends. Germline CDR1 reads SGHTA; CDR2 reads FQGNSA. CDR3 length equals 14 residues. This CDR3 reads CASSRGFTNEKLFF. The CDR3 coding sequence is TGTGCCAGCAGCCGGGGGTTCACTAATGAAAAACTGTTTTTT.

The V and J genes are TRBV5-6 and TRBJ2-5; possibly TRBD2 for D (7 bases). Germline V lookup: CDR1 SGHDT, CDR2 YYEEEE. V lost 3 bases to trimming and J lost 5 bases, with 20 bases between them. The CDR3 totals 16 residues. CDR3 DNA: TGTGCCAGCAGCTCATTCGGGGGGCGGTATTTGGAGACCCAGTACTTC. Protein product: CASSSFGGRYLETQYF.

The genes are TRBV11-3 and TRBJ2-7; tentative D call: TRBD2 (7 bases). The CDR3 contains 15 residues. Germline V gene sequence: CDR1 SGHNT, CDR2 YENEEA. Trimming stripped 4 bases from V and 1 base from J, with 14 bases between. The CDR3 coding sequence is TGTGCCAGCAGCTCCGGGCGGGGGCCTTCCTACGAGCAGTACTTC. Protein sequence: CASSSGRGPSYEQYF.

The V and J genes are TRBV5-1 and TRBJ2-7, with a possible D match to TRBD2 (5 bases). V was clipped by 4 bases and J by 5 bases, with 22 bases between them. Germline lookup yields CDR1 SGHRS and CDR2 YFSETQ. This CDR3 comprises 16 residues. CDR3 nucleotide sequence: TGCGCCAGCAGCCCGATCCGGGGAAGGCTTACGAACGAGCAGTACTTC. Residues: CASSPIRGRLTNEQYF.

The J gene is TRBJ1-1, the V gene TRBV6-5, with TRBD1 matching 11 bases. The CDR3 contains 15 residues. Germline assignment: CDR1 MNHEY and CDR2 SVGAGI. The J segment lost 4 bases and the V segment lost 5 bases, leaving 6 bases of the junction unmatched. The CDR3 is CASSRAGTGGTEAFF. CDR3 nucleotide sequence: TGTGCCAGCAGTCGCGCCGGGACAGGGGGCACTGAAGCTTTCTTT.

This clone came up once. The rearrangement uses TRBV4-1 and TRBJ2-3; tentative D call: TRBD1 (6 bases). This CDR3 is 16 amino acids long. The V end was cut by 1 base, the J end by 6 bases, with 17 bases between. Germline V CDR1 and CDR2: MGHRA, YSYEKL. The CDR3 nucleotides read TGCGCCAGCAGCCAAGGACAGGAACTGGAGACGGATACGCAGTATTTT. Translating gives CASSQGQELETDTQYF.

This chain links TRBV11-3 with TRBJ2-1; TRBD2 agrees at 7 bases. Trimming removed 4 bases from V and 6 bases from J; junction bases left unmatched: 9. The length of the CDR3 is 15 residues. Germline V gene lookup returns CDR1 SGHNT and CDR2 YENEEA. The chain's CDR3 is CASSSSGVMGNEQFF. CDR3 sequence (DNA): TGTGCCAGCAGCTCTAGCGGCGTCATGGGCAATGAGCAGTTCTTC.

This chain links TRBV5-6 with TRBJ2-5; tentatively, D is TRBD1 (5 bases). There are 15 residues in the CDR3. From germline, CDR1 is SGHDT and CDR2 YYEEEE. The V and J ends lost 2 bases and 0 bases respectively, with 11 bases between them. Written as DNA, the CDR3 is TGTGCCAGCAGCTTAAAAGCAGGGTACCAAGAGACCCAGTACTTC. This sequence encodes CASSLKAGYQETQYF.